These T cell receptor beta chains were read from a single sample in a study of blood T cell repertoires in COVID-19. Assay used: immunoSEQ multiplex PCR; TCRdb lists only in-frame clones, some missing. The sample records about 20,000 clones, 60% to 85% being singletons. Sequenced sample: peripheral blood. The receptors stem from an elderly man with acute or convalescent COVID-19. Both conserved end residues are part of each CDR3. A D gene is named only where the DNA matches it firmly. Only some rows state a clone size, as once, few, many or a class for expanded clones.

size	V	D	length	J	CDR3	DNA
NA	TRBV30	NA	17	TRBJ1-3	CAWSVPPLTLAGNTIYF	TGTGCCTGGAGTGTACCCCCGTTAACCTTAGCCGGAAACACCATATATTTT
NA	TRBV2	TRBD1	14	TRBJ1-6	CASSAGQINSPLHF	TGTGCCAGCAGCGCGGGACAGATAAATTCACCCCTCCACTTT
once	TRBV19	NA	15	TRBJ1-2	CASSRRTDTNYGYTF	TGTGCCAGTTCCAGAAGGACAGACACTAACTATGGCTACACCTTC
NA	TRBV6-1	TRBD2	17	TRBJ2-3	CASSEWGTSGRMDTQYF	TGTGCCAGCAGTGAATGGGGGACTAGCGGGAGAATGGATACGCAGTATTTT
NA	TRBV2	TRBD1	16	TRBJ2-3	CASSERQGQWADTQYF	TGTGCCAGCAGTGAAAGACAGGGGCAATGGGCAGATACGCAGTATTTT
once	TRBV19	TRBD2	15	TRBJ2-1	CASSELAGAYNEQFF	TGTGCCAGTAGCGAACTAGCGGGAGCGTACAATGAGCAGTTCTTC
NA	TRBV30	TRBD2	15	TRBJ2-1	CAWRRTSGAYNEQFF	TGTGCCTGGAGAAGGACTAGCGGTGCCTACAATGAGCAGTTCTTC
NA	TRBV10-2	NA	17	TRBJ2-2	CASRGGVAGPQTGELFF	TGCGCCAGCAGAGGGGGAGTAGCGGGTCCGCAGACCGGGGAGCTGTTTTTT
NA	TRBV2	NA	14	TRBJ1-2	CASIPTKGISGYTF	TGTGCCAGCATCCCCACCAAGGGGATCTCTGGCTACACCTTC
NA	TRBV19	TRBD2	15	TRBJ2-5	CASSRDTSVYESQYF	TGTGCCAGTAGTAGGGATACTAGCGTCTACGAATCCCAGTACTTC
NA	TRBV5-4	TRBD1	14	TRBJ1-2	CASTKDRINYGYTF	TGTGCCAGCACCAAGGACAGGATCAACTATGGCTACACCTTC
NA	TRBV5-8	NA	12	TRBJ1-2	CASSLQNYGYTF	TGTGCCAGCAGCTTGCAGAATTATGGCTACACCTTC
NA	TRBV11-2	TRBD1	17	TRBJ1-2	CASSLRTGTQANYGYTF	TGTGCCAGCAGCTTACGGACAGGGACCCAAGCTAACTATGGCTACACCTTC
NA	TRBV29-1	TRBD1	14	TRBJ1-1	CSVEGTGGDTEAFF	TGCAGCGTCGAGGGGACAGGGGGGGACACTGAAGCTTTCTTT
NA	TRBV5-1	NA	15	TRBJ2-7	CASSLRPGSSYEQYF	TGCGCCAGCAGCTTGCGTCCGGGGAGCTCCTACGAGCAGTACTTC
NA	TRBV10-3	NA	14	TRBJ2-5	CAIMEASFSETQYF	TGTGCCATCATGGAGGCTAGCTTTTCGGAGACCCAGTACTTC
NA	TRBV27	NA	16	TRBJ2-1	CASSLSGGGPYHEQFF	TGTGCCAGCAGTTTATCGGGAGGGGGTCCCTACCATGAGCAGTTCTTC
NA	TRBV29-1	TRBD2	11	TRBJ2-7	CSVFSGSLVYF	TGCAGCGTTTTCAGCGGGAGCCTTGTTTACTTC
NA	TRBV4-1	NA	15	TRBJ1-6	CASSQDGGRGSPLHF	TGCGCCAGCAGCCAAGATGGGGGGAGAGGCTCACCCCTCCACTTT
NA	TRBV7-6	NA	15	TRBJ2-7	CASSLAPASSYEQYF	TGTGCCAGCAGCTTAGCGCCAGCGAGCTCCTACGAGCAGTACTTC
NA	TRBV4-2	NA	16	TRBJ1-6	CASSQDLAGVNSPLHF	TGTGCCAGCAGCCAAGATCTGGCCGGGGTTAATTCACCCCTCCACTTT
NA	TRBV2	NA	13	TRBJ1-1	CASSVEGNTEAFF	TGTGCCAGCAGTGTAGAGGGAAACACTGAAGCTTTCTTT
few	TRBV6-5	TRBD1	13	TRBJ1-2	CASKRDRAYGYTF	TGTGCCAGCAAGAGGGACAGGGCCTATGGCTACACCTTC
NA	TRBV30	TRBD1	15	TRBJ1-1	CAWSPPIGGRTEAFF	TGTGCCTGGAGCCCACCGATAGGGGGCAGGACTGAAGCTTTCTTT
NA	TRBV6-5	NA	14	TRBJ1-1	CASSSRAGSPEAFF	TGTGCCAGCAGTTCCCGAGCAGGGTCCCCTGAAGCTTTCTTT
NA	TRBV19	NA	19	TRBJ2-4	CASSIGSSGGAGAKNIQYF	TGTGCCAGTAGTATAGGGTCGAGTGGGGGGGCAGGAGCCAAAAACATTCAGTACTTC
NA	TRBV2	NA	15	TRBJ2-2	CASSETSANTGELFF	TGTGCCAGCAGTGAAACCAGCGCGAACACCGGGGAGCTGTTTTTT
few	TRBV6-5	NA	14	TRBJ1-2	CASSSSDRGYGYTF	TGTGCCAGCAGTTCCTCGGACAGAGGCTATGGCTACACCTTC
NA	TRBV7-2	NA	15	TRBJ2-3	CASSFRGQGADTQYF	TGTGCCAGCAGCTTCCGAGGTCAAGGGGCAGATACGCAGTATTTT
NA	TRBV4-3	TRBD1	15	TRBJ1-4	CASSRDGQGVGKLFF	TGCGCCAGCAGCCGAGACGGACAGGGGGTAGGAAAACTGTTTTTT
few	TRBV7-8	NA	14	TRBJ1-4	CASTSQPESEKLFF	TGTGCCAGCACCAGTCAGCCGGAGTCTGAAAAACTGTTTTTT
few	TRBV7-9	NA	11	TRBJ1-1	CASSEGAEAFF	TGTGCCAGCAGCGAGGGTGCTGAAGCTTTCTTT
once	TRBV19	TRBD1	19	TRBJ1-5	CASSIMRTGLYYSNQPQHF	TGTGCCAGTAGTATAATGAGGACAGGGTTATATTATAGCAATCAGCCCCAGCATTTT
NA	TRBV20-1	TRBD1	15	TRBJ2-5	CSASQGQGLLETQYF	TGCAGTGCTAGTCAAGGACAGGGGTTATTAGAGACCCAGTACTTC
NA	TRBV3-1/TRBV3-2	NA	16	TRBJ2-2	CASSHRVRKNTGELFF	TGTGCCAGCAGCCACAGGGTCCGGAAGAACACCGGGGAGCTGTTTTTT
NA	TRBV7-5	NA	12	TRBJ1-2	CARSASVRKYTF	TGTGCCAGAAGCGCCTCGGTCCGCAAATATACCTTC
once	TRBV5-5	NA	12	TRBJ2-7	CASSFQIYEQYF	TGTGCCAGCAGCTTCCAGATCTACGAGCAGTACTTC
NA	TRBV7-3	NA	14	TRBJ2-3	CASSVSANTDTQYF	TGTGCCAGCAGCGTCAGTGCAAACACAGATACGCAGTATTTT
few	TRBV6-6	TRBD2	15	TRBJ2-2	CASRPGLGNTGELFF	TGTGCCAGCAGACCGGGACTAGGTAACACCGGGGAGCTGTTTTTT
NA	TRBV6-6	TRBD2	17	TRBJ2-4	CASSPGGLAGVKNIQYF	TGTGCCAGCAGTCCAGGGGGACTAGCGGGAGTGAAAAACATTCAGTACTTC